This T cell receptor beta chain derives from a study of T-cell reconstitution after alpha-beta-depleted transplantation in children. As it was prepared, the TCRbeta library received unique molecular identifiers. MiXCR was run by TCRdb on the PCR reads, yielding one entry per CDR3 protein. The sample has around 100,000 distinct CDR3 sequences, about 7.5% seen once; the top ten hold about a sixth. This clonotype was detected only a few times. V lost 4 bases to trimming and J lost 15 bases, with 19 bases between them. CDR1 and CDR2 (germline): SEHNR, FQNEAQ (reference sequence). The CDR3 length is 13 residues.

The rearrangement uses TRBV7-9 and TRBJ2-1; no firm D call. The sequence was collected from a boy aged 2 to 10 with acute lymphoblastic leukemia, due to receive a stem cell transplant. The sample was PBMCs, taken before TCRalphabeta/CD19-depleted stem cell transplant. CDR3 amino acids: CASSSGSHPNLFF. In DNA, the CDR3 is TGTGCCAGCAGCTCCGGATCGCACCCTAACCTGTTCTTC.